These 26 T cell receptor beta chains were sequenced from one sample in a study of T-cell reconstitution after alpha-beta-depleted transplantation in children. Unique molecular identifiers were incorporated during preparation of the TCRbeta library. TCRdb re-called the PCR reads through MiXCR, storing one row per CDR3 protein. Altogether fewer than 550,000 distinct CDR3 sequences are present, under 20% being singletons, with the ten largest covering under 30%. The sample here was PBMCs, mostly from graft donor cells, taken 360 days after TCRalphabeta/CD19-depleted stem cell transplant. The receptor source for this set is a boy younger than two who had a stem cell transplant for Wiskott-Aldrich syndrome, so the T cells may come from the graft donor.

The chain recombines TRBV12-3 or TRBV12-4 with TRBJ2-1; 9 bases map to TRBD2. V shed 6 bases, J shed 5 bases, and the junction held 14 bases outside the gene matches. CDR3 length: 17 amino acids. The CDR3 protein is CASRPPAGGRRDNEQFF. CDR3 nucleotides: TGTGCCAGCAGGCCCCCTGCGGGAGGGCGTCGGGACAATGAGCAGTTCTTC.

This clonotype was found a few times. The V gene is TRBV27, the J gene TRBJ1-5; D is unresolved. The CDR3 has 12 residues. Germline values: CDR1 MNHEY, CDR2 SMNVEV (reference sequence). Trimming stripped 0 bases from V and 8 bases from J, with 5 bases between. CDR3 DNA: TGTGCCAGCAGTTTATCGGGAGAGCCCCAGCATTTT. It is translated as CASSLSGEPQHF.

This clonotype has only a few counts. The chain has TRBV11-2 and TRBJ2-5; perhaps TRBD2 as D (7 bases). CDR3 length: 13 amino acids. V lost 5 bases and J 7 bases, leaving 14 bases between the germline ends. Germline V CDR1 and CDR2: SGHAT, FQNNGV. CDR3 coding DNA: TGTGCCAGCAGCCCTGGGGGGGGCGGGACCCAGTACTTC. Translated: CASSPGGGGTQYF. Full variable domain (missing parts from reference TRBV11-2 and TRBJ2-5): EAGVAQSPRYKIIEKRQSVAFWCNPISGHATLYWYQQILGQGPKLLIQFQNNGVVDDSQLPKDRFSAERLKGVDSTLKIQPAKLEDSAVYLCASSPGGGGTQYFGPGTRLLVL.

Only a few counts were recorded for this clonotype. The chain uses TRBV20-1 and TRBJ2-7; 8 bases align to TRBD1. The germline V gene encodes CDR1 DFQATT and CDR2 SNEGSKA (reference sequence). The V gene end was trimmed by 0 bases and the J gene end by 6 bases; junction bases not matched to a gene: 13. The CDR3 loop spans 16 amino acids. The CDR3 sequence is CSARDRGQGMGVEQYF. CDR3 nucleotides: TGCAGTGCTAGAGACCGAGGACAGGGTATGGGTGTCGAGCAGTACTTC.

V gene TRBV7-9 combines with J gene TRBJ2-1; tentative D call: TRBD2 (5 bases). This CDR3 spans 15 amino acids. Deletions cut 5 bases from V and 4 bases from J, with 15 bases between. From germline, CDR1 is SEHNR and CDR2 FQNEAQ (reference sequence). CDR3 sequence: CASSPLVGEYNEQFF. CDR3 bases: TGTGCCAGCAGCCCCTTGGTGGGAGAGTACAATGAGCAGTTCTTC.

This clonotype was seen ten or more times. The CDR3 protein is CAISEAGRQFF. CDR3 nucleotides: TGTGCCATCAGTGAGGCCGGGCGGCAGTTCTTC. V gene TRBV10-3 combines with J gene TRBJ2-1; D remains ambiguous. The germline V gene has CDR1 ENHRY and CDR2 SYGVKD. V was shortened by 2 bases and J by 12 bases, with 8 bases between the two germline ends. The CDR3 runs to 11 residues.

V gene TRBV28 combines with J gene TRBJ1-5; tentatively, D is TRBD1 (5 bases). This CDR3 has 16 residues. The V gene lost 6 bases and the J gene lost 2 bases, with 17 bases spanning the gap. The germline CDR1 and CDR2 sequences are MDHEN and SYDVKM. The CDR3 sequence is CASSLPGPGGNQPQHF. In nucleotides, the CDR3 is TGTGCCAGCAGCCTGCCGGGACCCGGGGGCAATCAGCCCCAGCATTTT.

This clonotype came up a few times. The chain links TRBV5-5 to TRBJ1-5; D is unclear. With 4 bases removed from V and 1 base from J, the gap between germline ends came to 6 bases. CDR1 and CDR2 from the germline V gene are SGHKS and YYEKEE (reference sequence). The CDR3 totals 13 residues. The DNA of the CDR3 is TGTGCCAGCAGCCTGGAAAGCAATCAGCCCCAGCATTTT. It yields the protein CASSLESNQPQHF.

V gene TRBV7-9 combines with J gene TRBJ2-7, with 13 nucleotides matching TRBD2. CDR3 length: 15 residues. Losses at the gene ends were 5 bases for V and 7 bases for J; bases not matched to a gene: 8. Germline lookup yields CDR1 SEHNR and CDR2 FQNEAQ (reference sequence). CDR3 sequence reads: CASSRGLAGAGEQYF. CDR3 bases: TGTGCCAGCAGCCGCGGACTAGCGGGAGCCGGTGAGCAGTACTTC.

CDR3 coding DNA: TGTGCCAGCAGTCCGTTAGCGGGAGGGACCCAAGAGACCCAGTACTTC. Its translation is CASSPLAGGTQETQYF. The V gene is TRBV25-1, the J gene TRBJ2-5; 11 bases align to TRBD2. V was pared by 5 bases and J by 1 base, with 6 bases of the junction left unmatched. The CDR3 spans 16 residues. Per the germline V gene, CDR1 is MGHDK and CDR2 is SYGVNS.

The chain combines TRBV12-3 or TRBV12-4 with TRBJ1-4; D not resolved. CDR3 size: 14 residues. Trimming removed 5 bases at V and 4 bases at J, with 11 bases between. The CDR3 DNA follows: TGTGCCAGCAGTGACTCAGTCCTTAATGAAAAACTGTTTTTT. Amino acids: CASSDSVLNEKLFF.

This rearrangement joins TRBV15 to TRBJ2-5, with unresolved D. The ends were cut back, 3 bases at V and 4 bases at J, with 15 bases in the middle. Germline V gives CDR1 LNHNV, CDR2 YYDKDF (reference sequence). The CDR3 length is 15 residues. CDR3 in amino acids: CATSSPRGGGETQYF. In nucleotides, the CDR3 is TGTGCCACCAGCAGCCCTCGAGGTGGCGGAGAGACCCAGTACTTC.

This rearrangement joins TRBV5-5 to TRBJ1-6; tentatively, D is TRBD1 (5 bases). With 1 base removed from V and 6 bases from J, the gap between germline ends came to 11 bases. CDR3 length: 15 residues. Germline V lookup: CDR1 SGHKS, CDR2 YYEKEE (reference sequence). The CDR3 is CASSLRGDLNSPLHF. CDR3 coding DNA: TGTGCCAGCAGCTTGCGCGGGGACCTTAATTCACCCCTCCACTTT.

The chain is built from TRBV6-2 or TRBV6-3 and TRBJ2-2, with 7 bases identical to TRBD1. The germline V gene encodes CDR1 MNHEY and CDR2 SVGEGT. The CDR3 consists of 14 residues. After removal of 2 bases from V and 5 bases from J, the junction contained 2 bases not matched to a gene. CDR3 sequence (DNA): TGTGCCAGCAGTTACGTACAGGGGACCGGGGAGCTGTTTTTT. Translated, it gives CASSYVQGTGELFF.

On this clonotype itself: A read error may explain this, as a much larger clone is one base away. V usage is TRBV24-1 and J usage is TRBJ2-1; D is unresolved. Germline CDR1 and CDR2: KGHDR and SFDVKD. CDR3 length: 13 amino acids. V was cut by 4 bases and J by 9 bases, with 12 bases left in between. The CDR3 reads CATSERKLSEQFF. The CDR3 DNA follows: TGTGCCACCAGTGAACGGAAGCTCAGTGAGCAGTTCTTC.

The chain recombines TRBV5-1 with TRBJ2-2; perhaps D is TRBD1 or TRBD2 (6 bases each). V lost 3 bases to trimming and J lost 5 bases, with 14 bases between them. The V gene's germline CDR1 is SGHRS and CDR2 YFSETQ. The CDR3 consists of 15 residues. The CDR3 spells CASSWATGGTGELFF. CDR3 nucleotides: TGCGCCAGCAGCTGGGCGACAGGAGGGACCGGGGAGCTGTTTTTT.

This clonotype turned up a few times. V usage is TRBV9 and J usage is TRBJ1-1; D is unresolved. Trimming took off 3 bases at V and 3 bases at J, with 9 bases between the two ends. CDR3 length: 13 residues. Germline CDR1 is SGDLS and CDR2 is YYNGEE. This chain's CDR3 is CASSAWVDTEAFF. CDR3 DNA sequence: TGTGCCAGCAGCGCTTGGGTGGACACTGAAGCTTTCTTT.

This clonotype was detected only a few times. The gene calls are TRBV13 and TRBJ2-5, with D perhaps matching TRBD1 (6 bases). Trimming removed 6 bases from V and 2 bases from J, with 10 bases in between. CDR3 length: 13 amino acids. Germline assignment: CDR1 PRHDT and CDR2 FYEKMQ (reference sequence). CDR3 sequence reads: CASRAGQQETQYF. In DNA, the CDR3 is TGTGCCAGCAGAGCAGGACAGCAAGAGACCCAGTACTTC.

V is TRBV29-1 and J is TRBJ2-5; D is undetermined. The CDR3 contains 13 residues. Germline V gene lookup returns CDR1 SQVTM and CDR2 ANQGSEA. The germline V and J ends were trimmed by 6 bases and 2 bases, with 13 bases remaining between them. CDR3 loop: CSVAGKLQETQYF. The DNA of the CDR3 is TGCAGCGTGGCTGGGAAATTACAAGAGACCCAGTACTTC.

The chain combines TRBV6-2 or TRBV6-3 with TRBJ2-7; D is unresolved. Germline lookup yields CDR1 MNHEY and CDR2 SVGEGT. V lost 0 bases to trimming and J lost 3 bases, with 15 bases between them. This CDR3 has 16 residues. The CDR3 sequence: CASSYSFGRKNYEQYF. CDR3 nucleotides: TGTGCCAGCAGTTACTCGTTCGGCAGAAAAAACTACGAGCAGTACTTC.

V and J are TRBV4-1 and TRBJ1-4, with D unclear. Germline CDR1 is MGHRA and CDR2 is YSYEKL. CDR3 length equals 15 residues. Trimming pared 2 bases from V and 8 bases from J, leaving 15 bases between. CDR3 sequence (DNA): TGCGCCAGCAGCCAACGCTCAGCAGTCGAAGAAAAACTGTTTTTT. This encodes CASSQRSAVEEKLFF.

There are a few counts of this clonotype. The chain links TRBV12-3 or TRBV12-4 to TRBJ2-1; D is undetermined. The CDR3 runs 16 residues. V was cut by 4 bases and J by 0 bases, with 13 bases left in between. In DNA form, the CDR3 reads TGTGCCAGCAGTTCGGACGCCCGCGGCTCCTACAATGAGCAGTTCTTC. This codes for CASSSDARGSYNEQFF.

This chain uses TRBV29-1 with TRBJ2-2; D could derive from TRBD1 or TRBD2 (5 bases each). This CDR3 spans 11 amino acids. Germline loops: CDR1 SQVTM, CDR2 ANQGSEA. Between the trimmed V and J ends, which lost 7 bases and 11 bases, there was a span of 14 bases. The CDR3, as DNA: TGCAGCGCTTTATCCGGGACCGAGCTGTTTTTT. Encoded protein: CSALSGTELFF.

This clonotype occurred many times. CDR3 bases: TGTGCCAGCAGTTTTCACACCGGGGAGCTGTTTTTT. Its protein product is CASSFHTGELFF. V usage is TRBV12-3 or TRBV12-4 and J usage is TRBJ2-2, with unresolved D. The CDR3 length is 12 residues. V was shortened by 3 bases and J by 3 bases, with 2 bases between the two germline ends.

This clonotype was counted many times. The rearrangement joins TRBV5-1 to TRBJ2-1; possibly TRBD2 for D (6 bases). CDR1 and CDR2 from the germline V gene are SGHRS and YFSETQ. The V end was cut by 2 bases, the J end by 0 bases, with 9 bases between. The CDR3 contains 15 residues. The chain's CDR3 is CASSFLTSSYNEQFF. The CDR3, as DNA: TGCGCCAGCAGCTTCCTGACTAGCTCCTACAATGAGCAGTTCTTC.

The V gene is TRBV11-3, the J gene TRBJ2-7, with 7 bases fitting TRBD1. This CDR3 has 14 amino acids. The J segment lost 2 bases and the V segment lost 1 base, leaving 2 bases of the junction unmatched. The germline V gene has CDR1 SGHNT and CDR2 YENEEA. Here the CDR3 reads CASSLGDSPYEQYF. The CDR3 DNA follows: TGTGCCAGCAGCTTAGGGGACAGTCCCTACGAGCAGTACTTC.